Listed below are T cell receptor beta chains from one sample, sequenced in a study of cytomegalovirus exposure and HLA in healthy donors. The method was immunoSEQ multiplex PCR; TCRdb's version includes in-frame clones alone and lacks a portion of them. The repertoire has some 190,000 clones, more than 65% of them found once; the top ten carry roughly 3.6%. The sample comprised PBMCs. The receptors originated from a man aged 35 to 55 in good health and CMV-seropositive. Each CDR3 is given with its conserved first and last residue. Each record gives: clone size, V gene, J gene, D gene, CDR3 protein, CDR3 DNA. A D gene is named only where the DNA matches it firmly. Size tells how often a clone was seen (once, few, many) or the class of an expanded clone, and some rows leave it out.

abundance: NA
v_gene: TRBV10-3
j_gene: TRBJ1-5
d_gene: NA
CDR3aa: CAISELGAGNQPQHF
CDR3nt: TGTGCCATCAGTGAGTTGGGGGCCGGCAATCAGCCCCAGCATTTT

abundance: once
v_gene: TRBV11-2
j_gene: TRBJ1-1
d_gene: TRBD1
CDR3aa: CASSLAFPGTGMNTEAFF
CDR3nt: TGTGCCAGCAGCTTAGCCTTTCCCGGGACAGGTATGAACACTGAAGCTTTCTTT

abundance: NA
v_gene: TRBV7-8
j_gene: TRBJ2-5
d_gene: TRBD1
CDR3aa: CASTQVPGTGNQETQYF
CDR3nt: TGTGCCAGCACCCAGGTGCCCGGGACAGGGAACCAAGAGACCCAGTACTTC

abundance: NA
v_gene: TRBV29-1
j_gene: TRBJ2-7
d_gene: NA
CDR3aa: CSVVFPSNEQYF
CDR3nt: TGCAGCGTTGTTTTCCCTAGCAACGAGCAGTACTTC

abundance: NA
v_gene: TRBV5-1
j_gene: TRBJ1-3
d_gene: NA
CDR3aa: CASSLTGLHSGNTIYF
CDR3nt: TGCGCCAGCAGCCTAACAGGGTTACACTCTGGAAACACCATATATTTT

abundance: NA
v_gene: TRBV27
j_gene: TRBJ2-1
d_gene: NA
CDR3aa: CASSATDNEQFF
CDR3nt: TGTGCCAGCAGCGCGACAGACAATGAGCAGTTCTTC

abundance: NA
v_gene: TRBV28
j_gene: TRBJ2-7
d_gene: NA
CDR3aa: CASILFPEQYF
CDR3nt: TGTGCCAGCATTCTGTTCCCCGAGCAGTACTTC

abundance: NA
v_gene: TRBV6-1
j_gene: TRBJ2-2
d_gene: NA
CDR3aa: CASRAGARNTGELFF
CDR3nt: TGTGCCAGCAGGGCAGGGGCCAGGAACACCGGGGAGCTGTTTTTT

abundance: few
v_gene: TRBV28
j_gene: TRBJ1-5
d_gene: TRBD1
CDR3aa: CASKNSPGQGGVGNQPQHF
CDR3nt: TGTGCCAGCAAAAATTCGCCGGGACAGGGTGGAGTTGGCAATCAGCCCCAGCATTTT

abundance: NA
v_gene: TRBV5-4
j_gene: TRBJ2-7
d_gene: TRBD2
CDR3aa: CASSYYKASGRISYEQYF
CDR3nt: TGTGCCAGCAGCTACTACAAAGCTAGCGGGAGGATCTCCTACGAGCAGTACTTC

abundance: NA
v_gene: TRBV30
j_gene: TRBJ2-3
d_gene: NA
CDR3aa: CAWSVGEPGDAWSDTQYF
CDR3nt: TGTGCCTGGAGTGTAGGGGAACCGGGGGACGCATGGTCAGATACGCAGTATTTT

abundance: NA
v_gene: TRBV2
j_gene: TRBJ2-1
d_gene: TRBD2
CDR3aa: CASSPSGTSPYNEQFF
CDR3nt: TGTGCCAGCAGCCCTAGCGGGACCTCCCCTTACAATGAGCAGTTCTTC

abundance: NA
v_gene: TRBV5-4
j_gene: TRBJ2-5
d_gene: TRBD2
CDR3aa: CASSPPGGQGETQYF
CDR3nt: TGTGCCAGCAGCCCTCCGGGGGGGCAGGGAGAGACCCAGTACTTC

abundance: once
v_gene: TRBV15
j_gene: TRBJ1-3
d_gene: TRBD1
CDR3aa: CATSRAEGQTYSGNTIYF
CDR3nt: TGTGCCACCAGCAGAGCAGAGGGACAGACATACTCTGGAAACACCATATATTTT

abundance: NA
v_gene: TRBV18
j_gene: TRBJ2-2
d_gene: NA
CDR3aa: CASSPSNTGELFF
CDR3nt: TGTGCCAGCTCACCCTCGAACACCGGGGAGCTGTTTTTT

abundance: NA
v_gene: TRBV7-9
j_gene: TRBJ2-2
d_gene: NA
CDR3aa: CASSLGQNTGELFF
CDR3nt: TGTGCCAGCAGCTTAGGACAAAACACCGGGGAGCTGTTTTTT

abundance: NA
v_gene: TRBV6-5
j_gene: TRBJ2-1
d_gene: NA
CDR3aa: CASSYSGGYEQFF
CDR3nt: TGTGCCAGCAGTTACTCGGGGGGATATGAGCAGTTCTTC

abundance: NA
v_gene: TRBV25-1
j_gene: TRBJ2-1
d_gene: NA
CDR3aa: CASSEGREGYNEQFF
CDR3nt: TGTGCCAGCAGTGAAGGGCGGGAAGGTTACAATGAGCAGTTCTTC

abundance: NA
v_gene: TRBV5-4
j_gene: TRBJ2-7
d_gene: TRBD1
CDR3aa: CASSPGQGIDEQYF
CDR3nt: TGTGCCAGCAGCCCCGGACAGGGTATCGACGAGCAGTACTTC

abundance: NA
v_gene: TRBV28
j_gene: TRBJ2-3
d_gene: TRBD2
CDR3aa: CASSPRAGVGGTDTQYF
CDR3nt: TGTGCCAGCAGTCCCCGTGCGGGAGTGGGTGGCACAGATACGCAGTATTTT

abundance: NA
v_gene: TRBV7-6
j_gene: TRBJ2-7
d_gene: TRBD2
CDR3aa: CASSWEAGGPYEQYF
CDR3nt: TGTGCCAGCAGCTGGGAAGCGGGGGGGCCCTACGAGCAGTACTTC

abundance: NA
v_gene: TRBV11-2
j_gene: TRBJ2-7
d_gene: TRBD2
CDR3aa: CASSPRGGLAGVSYEQYF
CDR3nt: TGTGCCAGCAGCCCTCGCGGCGGACTAGCGGGAGTTTCCTACGAGCAGTACTTC

abundance: NA
v_gene: TRBV5-6
j_gene: TRBJ2-1
d_gene: TRBD2
CDR3aa: CASSLSLAGGDEQFF
CDR3nt: TGTGCCAGCAGCTTGAGCCTAGCGGGAGGCGATGAGCAGTTCTTC

abundance: NA
v_gene: TRBV28
j_gene: TRBJ1-2
d_gene: NA
CDR3aa: CASSLIGGNYGYTF
CDR3nt: TGTGCCAGCAGTTTAATAGGGGGTAACTATGGCTACACCTTC

abundance: NA
v_gene: TRBV28
j_gene: TRBJ2-7
d_gene: NA
CDR3aa: CASSLGQVTYEQYF
CDR3nt: TGTGCCAGCAGTTTGGGGCAGGTTACCTACGAGCAGTACTTC

abundance: NA
v_gene: TRBV5-1
j_gene: TRBJ2-1
d_gene: TRBD2
CDR3aa: CASTRLGLAGINEQFF
CDR3nt: TGCGCCAGCACCCGCCTCGGACTAGCGGGGATCAATGAGCAGTTCTTC

abundance: NA
v_gene: TRBV5-1
j_gene: TRBJ1-6
d_gene: NA
CDR3aa: CASSLVGRVGSPLHF
CDR3nt: TGCGCCAGCAGCTTGGTTGGCAGGGTGGGATCACCCCTCCACTTT

abundance: NA
v_gene: TRBV15
j_gene: TRBJ2-5
d_gene: NA
CDR3aa: CATSRDAPNQETQYF
CDR3nt: TGTGCCACCAGCAGAGATGCGCCAAACCAAGAGACCCAGTACTTC

abundance: NA
v_gene: TRBV28
j_gene: TRBJ1-2
d_gene: NA
CDR3aa: CASSLGGEAYGYTF
CDR3nt: TGTGCCAGCAGTTTGGGGGGGGAGGCCTATGGCTACACCTTC

abundance: NA
v_gene: TRBV28
j_gene: TRBJ2-7
d_gene: TRBD2
CDR3aa: CASSRSGSLYEQYF
CDR3nt: TGTGCCAGCAGCCGTAGCGGGAGTCTTTACGAGCAGTACTTC

abundance: NA
v_gene: TRBV7-9
j_gene: TRBJ2-5
d_gene: NA
CDR3aa: CASSLGGRRETQYF
CDR3nt: TGTGCCAGCAGCTTGGGGGGGCGCCGGGAGACCCAGTACTTC

abundance: NA
v_gene: TRBV11-1
j_gene: TRBJ2-3
d_gene: TRBD2
CDR3aa: CASSQGLAGFTDTQYF
CDR3nt: TGTGCCAGCAGCCAGGGACTAGCGGGCTTCACAGATACGCAGTATTTT

abundance: once
v_gene: TRBV28
j_gene: TRBJ2-7
d_gene: NA
CDR3aa: CASTPNRGYGSYEQYF
CDR3nt: TGTGCCAGCACCCCTAACCGGGGGTACGGCTCCTACGAGCAGTACTTC

abundance: once
v_gene: TRBV28
j_gene: TRBJ1-5
d_gene: NA
CDR3aa: CASTTGASPHQPQHF
CDR3nt: TGTGCCAGCACCACGGGAGCCAGCCCTCATCAGCCCCAGCATTTT

abundance: once
v_gene: TRBV2
j_gene: TRBJ1-1
d_gene: NA
CDR3aa: CARNKAGVNTEAFF
CDR3nt: TGTGCCAGGAATAAAGCGGGGGTGAACACTGAAGCTTTCTTT

abundance: NA
v_gene: TRBV4-3
j_gene: TRBJ2-7
d_gene: NA
CDR3aa: CASSQDWKGAYEQYF
CDR3nt: TGCGCCAGCAGCCAAGATTGGAAGGGGGCCTACGAGCAGTACTTC

abundance: NA
v_gene: TRBV7-7
j_gene: TRBJ2-5
d_gene: NA
CDR3aa: CASSFRGSGETQYF
CDR3nt: TGTGCCAGCAGCTTCCGGGGGAGCGGAGAGACCCAGTACTTC

abundance: NA
v_gene: TRBV4-1
j_gene: TRBJ2-7
d_gene: TRBD1
CDR3aa: CASSPRGQGFYEQYF
CDR3nt: TGCGCCAGCAGCCCGCGGGGACAGGGGTTCTACGAGCAGTACTTC

abundance: NA
v_gene: TRBV5-6
j_gene: TRBJ2-7
d_gene: TRBD1
CDR3aa: CASSSPGGRYYEQYF
CDR3nt: TGTGCCAGCAGCTCCCCAGGGGGTCGGTACTACGAGCAGTACTTC

abundance: NA
v_gene: TRBV2
j_gene: TRBJ1-4
d_gene: TRBD1
CDR3aa: CASRTGGRIEKLFF
CDR3nt: TGTGCCAGCAGGACAGGGGGCAGAATTGAAAAACTGTTTTTT

abundance: NA
v_gene: TRBV7-6
j_gene: TRBJ2-7
d_gene: NA
CDR3aa: CASSLGVQGTYEQYF
CDR3nt: TGTGCCAGCAGCTTAGGGGTCCAGGGGACCTACGAGCAGTACTTC

abundance: NA
v_gene: TRBV5-1
j_gene: TRBJ2-2
d_gene: NA
CDR3aa: CASSLDPANTGELFF
CDR3nt: TGCGCCAGCAGCTTGGATCCGGCGAACACCGGGGAGCTGTTTTTT

abundance: NA
v_gene: TRBV19
j_gene: TRBJ2-4
d_gene: NA
CDR3aa: CASSIAQLRNIQYF
CDR3nt: TGTGCCAGTAGTATCGCGCAACTAAGGAACATTCAGTACTTC

abundance: once
v_gene: TRBV14
j_gene: TRBJ1-6
d_gene: NA
CDR3aa: CASSQDLPNSPLHF
CDR3nt: TGTGCCAGCAGCCAAGATCTTCCGAATTCACCCCTCCACTTT

abundance: NA
v_gene: TRBV7-9
j_gene: TRBJ1-4
d_gene: NA
CDR3aa: CASSSTGAVEKLFF
CDR3nt: TGTGCCAGCAGCTCGACAGGCGCCGTTGAAAAACTGTTTTTT

abundance: NA
v_gene: TRBV6-4
j_gene: TRBJ2-1
d_gene: TRBD2
CDR3aa: CATRTSGRAVQNNEQFF
CDR3nt: TGTGCCACTAGGACTAGCGGGAGGGCCGTTCAAAACAATGAGCAGTTCTTC

abundance: NA
v_gene: TRBV9
j_gene: TRBJ2-1
d_gene: TRBD2
CDR3aa: CASSPGGTSGYREQFF
CDR3nt: TGTGCCAGCAGCCCGGGGGGGACTAGCGGGTACCGAGAGCAGTTCTTC

abundance: NA
v_gene: TRBV7-9
j_gene: TRBJ2-3
d_gene: NA
CDR3aa: CASSLVSGRDTQYF
CDR3nt: TGTGCCAGCAGCTTAGTATCTGGGAGGGATACGCAGTATTTT

abundance: once
v_gene: TRBV4-1
j_gene: TRBJ2-5
d_gene: TRBD2
CDR3aa: CASSQGGTSGDQETQYF
CDR3nt: TGCGCCAGCAGCCAAGGCGGGACTAGCGGAGATCAAGAGACCCAGTACTTC

abundance: NA
v_gene: TRBV27
j_gene: TRBJ2-1
d_gene: NA
CDR3aa: CASSFPPGVYNEQFF
CDR3nt: TGTGCCAGCAGTTTTCCACCCGGAGTCTACAATGAGCAGTTCTTC

abundance: NA
v_gene: TRBV6-1
j_gene: TRBJ2-5
d_gene: NA
CDR3aa: CAIGGLPMGQETQYF
CDR3nt: TGTGCCATAGGCGGACTCCCGATGGGGCAAGAGACCCAGTACTTC

abundance: NA
v_gene: TRBV18
j_gene: TRBJ2-7
d_gene: TRBD1
CDR3aa: CASSLGQGIHEQYF
CDR3nt: TGTGCCAGCTCACTGGGACAGGGTATCCACGAGCAGTACTTC

abundance: NA
v_gene: TRBV28
j_gene: TRBJ2-7
d_gene: TRBD1
CDR3aa: CASSLRQGARDEQYF
CDR3nt: TGTGCCAGCAGTCTTCGACAGGGGGCGAGGGACGAGCAGTACTTC

abundance: NA
v_gene: TRBV5-1
j_gene: TRBJ1-2
d_gene: TRBD1
CDR3aa: CASSGGTGAYGYTF
CDR3nt: TGCGCCAGCAGCGGAGGGACAGGGGCCTATGGCTACACCTTC

abundance: few
v_gene: TRBV6-1
j_gene: TRBJ2-1
d_gene: TRBD2
CDR3aa: CATIAGAPYNEQFF
CDR3nt: TGTGCCACTATAGCGGGGGCACCTTACAATGAGCAGTTCTTC